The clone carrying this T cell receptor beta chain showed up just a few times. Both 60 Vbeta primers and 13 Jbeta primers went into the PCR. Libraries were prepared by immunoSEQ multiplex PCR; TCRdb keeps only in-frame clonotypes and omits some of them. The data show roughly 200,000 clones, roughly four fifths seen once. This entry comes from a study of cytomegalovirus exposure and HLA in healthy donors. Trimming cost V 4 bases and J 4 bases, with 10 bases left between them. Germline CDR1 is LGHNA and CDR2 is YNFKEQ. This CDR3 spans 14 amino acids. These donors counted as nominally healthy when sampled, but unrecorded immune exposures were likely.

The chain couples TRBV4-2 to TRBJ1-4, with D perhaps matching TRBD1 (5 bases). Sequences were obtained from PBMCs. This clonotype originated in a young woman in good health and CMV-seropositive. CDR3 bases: TGTGCCAGCAGCCCCGACAGTTTTAATGAAAAACTGTTTTTT. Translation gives CASSPDSFNEKLFF.